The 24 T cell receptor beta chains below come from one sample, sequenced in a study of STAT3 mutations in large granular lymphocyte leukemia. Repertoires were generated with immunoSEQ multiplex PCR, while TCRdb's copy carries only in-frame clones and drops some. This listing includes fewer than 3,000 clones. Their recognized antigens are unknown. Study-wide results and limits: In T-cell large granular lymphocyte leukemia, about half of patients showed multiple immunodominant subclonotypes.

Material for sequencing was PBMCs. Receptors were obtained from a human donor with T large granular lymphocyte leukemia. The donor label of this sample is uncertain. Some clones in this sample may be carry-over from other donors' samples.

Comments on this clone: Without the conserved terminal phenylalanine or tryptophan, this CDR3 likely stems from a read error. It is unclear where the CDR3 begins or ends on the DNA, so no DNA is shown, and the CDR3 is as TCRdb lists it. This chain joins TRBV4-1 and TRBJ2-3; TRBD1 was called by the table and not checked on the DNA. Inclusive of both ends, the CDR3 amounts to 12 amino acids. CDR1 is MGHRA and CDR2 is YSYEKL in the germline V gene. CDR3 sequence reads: CASSQGGAGTDT.

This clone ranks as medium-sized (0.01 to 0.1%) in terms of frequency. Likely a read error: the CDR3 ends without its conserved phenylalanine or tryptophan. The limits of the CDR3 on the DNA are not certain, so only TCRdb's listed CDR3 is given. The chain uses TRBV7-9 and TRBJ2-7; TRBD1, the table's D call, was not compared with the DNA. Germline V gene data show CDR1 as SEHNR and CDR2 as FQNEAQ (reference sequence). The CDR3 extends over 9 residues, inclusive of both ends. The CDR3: CASSLGQNE.

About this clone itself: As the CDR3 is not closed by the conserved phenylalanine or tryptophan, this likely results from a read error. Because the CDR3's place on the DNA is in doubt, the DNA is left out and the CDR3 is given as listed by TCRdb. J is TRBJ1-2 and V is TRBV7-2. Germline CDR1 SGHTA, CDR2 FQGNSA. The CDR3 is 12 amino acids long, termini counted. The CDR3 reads CASSLGGRFNYG.

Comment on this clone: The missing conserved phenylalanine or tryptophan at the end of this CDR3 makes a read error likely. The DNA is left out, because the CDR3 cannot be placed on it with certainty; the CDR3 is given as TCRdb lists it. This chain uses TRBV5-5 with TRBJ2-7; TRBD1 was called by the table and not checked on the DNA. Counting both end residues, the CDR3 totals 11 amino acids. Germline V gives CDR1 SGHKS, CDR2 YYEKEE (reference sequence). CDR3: CASSLVGRPYE.

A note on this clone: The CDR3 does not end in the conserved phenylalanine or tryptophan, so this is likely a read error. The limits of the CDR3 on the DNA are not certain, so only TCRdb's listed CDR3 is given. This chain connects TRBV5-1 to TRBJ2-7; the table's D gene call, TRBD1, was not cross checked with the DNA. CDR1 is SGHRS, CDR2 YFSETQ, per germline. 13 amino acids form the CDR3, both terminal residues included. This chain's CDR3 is CASSLDGAEVSYE.

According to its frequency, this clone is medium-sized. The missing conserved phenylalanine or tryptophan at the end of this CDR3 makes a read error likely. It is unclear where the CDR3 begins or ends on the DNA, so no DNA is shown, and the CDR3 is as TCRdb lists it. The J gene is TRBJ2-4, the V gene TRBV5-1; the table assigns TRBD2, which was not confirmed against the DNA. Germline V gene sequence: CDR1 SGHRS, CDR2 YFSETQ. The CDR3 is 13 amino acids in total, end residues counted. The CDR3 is CASSPPGIQSKNI.

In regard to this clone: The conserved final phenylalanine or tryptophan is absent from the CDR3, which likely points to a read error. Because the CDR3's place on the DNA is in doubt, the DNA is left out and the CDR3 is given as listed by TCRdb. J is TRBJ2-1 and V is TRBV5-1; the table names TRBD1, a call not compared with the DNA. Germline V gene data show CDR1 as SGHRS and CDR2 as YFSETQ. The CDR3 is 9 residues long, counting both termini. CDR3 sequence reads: CASSLDEGE.

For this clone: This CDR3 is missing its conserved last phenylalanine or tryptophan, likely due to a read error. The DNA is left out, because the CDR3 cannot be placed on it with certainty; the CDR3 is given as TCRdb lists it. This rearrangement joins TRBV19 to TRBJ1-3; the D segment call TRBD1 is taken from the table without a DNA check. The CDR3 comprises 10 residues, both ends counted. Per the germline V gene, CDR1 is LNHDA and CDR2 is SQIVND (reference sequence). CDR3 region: CATSGTSGNT.

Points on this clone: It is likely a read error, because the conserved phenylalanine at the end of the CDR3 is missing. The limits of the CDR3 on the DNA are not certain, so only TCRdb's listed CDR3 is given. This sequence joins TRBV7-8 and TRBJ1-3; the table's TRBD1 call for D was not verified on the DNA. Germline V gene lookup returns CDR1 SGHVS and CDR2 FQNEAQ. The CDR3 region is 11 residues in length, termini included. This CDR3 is CASSHGQTGNT.

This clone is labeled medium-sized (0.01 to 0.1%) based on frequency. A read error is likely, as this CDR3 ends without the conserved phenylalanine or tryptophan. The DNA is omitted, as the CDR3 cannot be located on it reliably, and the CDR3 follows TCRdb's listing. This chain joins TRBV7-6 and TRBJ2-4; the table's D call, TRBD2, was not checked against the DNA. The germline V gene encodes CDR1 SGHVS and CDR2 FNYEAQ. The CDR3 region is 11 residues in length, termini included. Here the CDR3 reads CASSLGLAGGA.

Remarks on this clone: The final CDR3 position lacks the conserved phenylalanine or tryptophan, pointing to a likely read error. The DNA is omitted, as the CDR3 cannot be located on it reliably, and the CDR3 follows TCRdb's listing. The chain's CDR3 is CASSISDGNQP. The rearrangement joins TRBV2 to TRBJ1-5; the table's D gene call, TRBD1, was not cross checked with the DNA. 11 amino acids form the CDR3, both terminal residues included. Germline CDR1 is SNHLY and CDR2 is FYNNEI.

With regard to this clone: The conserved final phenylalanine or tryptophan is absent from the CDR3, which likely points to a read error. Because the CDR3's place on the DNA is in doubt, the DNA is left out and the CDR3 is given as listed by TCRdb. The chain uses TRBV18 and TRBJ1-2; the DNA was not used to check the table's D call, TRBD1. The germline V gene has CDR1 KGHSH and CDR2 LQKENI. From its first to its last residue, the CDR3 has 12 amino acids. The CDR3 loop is CASSLGQVYDYG.

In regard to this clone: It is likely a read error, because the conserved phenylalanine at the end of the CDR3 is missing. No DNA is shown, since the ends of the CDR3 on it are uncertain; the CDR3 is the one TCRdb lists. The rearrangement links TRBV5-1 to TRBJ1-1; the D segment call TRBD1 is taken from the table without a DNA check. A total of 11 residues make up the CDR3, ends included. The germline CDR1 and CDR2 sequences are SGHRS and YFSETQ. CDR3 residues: CASSLEQLNTE.

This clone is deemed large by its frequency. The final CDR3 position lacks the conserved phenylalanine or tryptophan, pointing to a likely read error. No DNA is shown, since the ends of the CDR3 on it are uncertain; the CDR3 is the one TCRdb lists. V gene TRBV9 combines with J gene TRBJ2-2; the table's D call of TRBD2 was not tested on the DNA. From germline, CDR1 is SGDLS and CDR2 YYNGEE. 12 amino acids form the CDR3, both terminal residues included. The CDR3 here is CASSVTTHNTGE.

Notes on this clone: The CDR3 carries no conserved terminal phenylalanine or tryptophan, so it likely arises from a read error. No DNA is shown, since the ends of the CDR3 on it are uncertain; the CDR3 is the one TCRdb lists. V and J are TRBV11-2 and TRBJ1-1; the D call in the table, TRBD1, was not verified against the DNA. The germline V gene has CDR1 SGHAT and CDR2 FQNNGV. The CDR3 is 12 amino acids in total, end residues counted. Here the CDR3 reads CASSLGRNSHTE.

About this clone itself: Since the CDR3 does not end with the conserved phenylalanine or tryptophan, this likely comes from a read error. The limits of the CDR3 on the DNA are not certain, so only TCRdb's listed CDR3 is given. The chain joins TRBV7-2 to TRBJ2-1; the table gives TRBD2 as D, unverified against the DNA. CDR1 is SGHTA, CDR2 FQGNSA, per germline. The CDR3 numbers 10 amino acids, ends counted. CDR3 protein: CASSLVVFNE.

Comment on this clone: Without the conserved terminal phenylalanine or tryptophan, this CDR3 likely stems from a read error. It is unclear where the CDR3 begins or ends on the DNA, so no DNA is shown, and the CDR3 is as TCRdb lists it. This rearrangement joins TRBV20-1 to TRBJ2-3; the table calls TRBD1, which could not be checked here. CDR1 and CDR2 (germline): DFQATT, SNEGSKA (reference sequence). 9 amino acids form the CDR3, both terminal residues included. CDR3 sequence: CSARLRGHT.

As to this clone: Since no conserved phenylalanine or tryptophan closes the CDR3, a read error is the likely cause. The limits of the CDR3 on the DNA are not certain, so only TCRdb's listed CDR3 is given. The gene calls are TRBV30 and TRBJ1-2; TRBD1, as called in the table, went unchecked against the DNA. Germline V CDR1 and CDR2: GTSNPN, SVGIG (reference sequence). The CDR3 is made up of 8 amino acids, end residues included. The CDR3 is CAWTEGIG.

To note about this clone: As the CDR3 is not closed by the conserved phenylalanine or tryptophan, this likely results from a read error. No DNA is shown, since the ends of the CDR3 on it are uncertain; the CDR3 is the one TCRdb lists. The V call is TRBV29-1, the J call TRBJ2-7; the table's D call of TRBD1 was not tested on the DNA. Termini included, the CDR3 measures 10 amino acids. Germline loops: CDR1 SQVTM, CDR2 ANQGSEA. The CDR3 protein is CSASGGPNYE.

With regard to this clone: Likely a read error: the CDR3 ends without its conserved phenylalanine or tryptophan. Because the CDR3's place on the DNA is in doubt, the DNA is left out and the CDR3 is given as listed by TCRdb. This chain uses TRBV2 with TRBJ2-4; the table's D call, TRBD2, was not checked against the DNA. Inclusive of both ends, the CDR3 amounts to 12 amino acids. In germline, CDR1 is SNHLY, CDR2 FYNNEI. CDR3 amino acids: CASISGTSTKNI.

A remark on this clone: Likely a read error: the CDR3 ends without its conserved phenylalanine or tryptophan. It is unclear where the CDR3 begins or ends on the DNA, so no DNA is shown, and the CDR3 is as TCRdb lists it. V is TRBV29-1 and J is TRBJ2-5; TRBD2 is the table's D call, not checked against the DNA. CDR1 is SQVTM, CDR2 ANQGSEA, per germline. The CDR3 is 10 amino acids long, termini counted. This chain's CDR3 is CSVGAGSYVT.

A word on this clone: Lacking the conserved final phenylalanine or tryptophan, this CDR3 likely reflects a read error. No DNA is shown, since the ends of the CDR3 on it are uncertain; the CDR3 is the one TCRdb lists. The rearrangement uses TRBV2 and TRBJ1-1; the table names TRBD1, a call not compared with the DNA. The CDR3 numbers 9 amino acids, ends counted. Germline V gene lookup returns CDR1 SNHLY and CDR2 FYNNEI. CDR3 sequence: CASMVLGLV.

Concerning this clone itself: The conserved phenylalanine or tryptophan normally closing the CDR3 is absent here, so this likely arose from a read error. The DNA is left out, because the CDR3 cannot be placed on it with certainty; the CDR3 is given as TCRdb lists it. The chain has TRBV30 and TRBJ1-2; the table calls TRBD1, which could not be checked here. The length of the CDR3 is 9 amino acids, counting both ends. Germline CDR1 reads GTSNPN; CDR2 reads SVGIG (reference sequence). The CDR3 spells CAWIGFGYG.

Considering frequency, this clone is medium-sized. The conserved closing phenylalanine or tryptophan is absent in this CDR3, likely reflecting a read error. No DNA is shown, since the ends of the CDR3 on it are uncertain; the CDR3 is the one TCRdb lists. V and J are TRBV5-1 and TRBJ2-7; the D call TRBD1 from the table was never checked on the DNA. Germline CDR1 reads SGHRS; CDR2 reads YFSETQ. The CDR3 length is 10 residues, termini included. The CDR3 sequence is CASSLEFSYE.